This T cell receptor (beta chain) emerged from a study of early T cells in non-severe SARS-CoV-2 infection. Study as a whole: Bulk RNA from unsorted whole blood was sequenced; chains were unpaired. Findings and limits, study-wide: Private and CD4 specificities were missed by VDJdb matching, which favored anti-spike CD8 responses.

The germline V gene encodes CDR1 DFQATT and CDR2 SNEGSKA (reference sequence). CDR3 length: 16 residues. Trimming pared 0 bases from V and 0 bases from J, leaving 11 bases between. Researchers tagged individual cDNA molecules with unique molecular identifiers. TCRdb processed the 5' RACE reads anew with MiXCR; each CDR3 protein has one entry. The repertoire holds tens of thousands of distinct CDR3 sequences, with approximately 12% as singletons. Details on this clonotype: No antigen is known for it.

This chain uses TRBV20-1 with TRBJ2-2; D ambiguous. This TCR came from an adult who was a healthcare worker with PCR-confirmed SARS-CoV-2 infection or an uninfected control (not recorded which). The material sequenced was whole blood. CDR3 region: CSARDYRPTNTGELFF. In nucleotides, the CDR3 is TGCAGTGCTAGAGATTACCGCCCCACGAACACCGGGGAGCTGTTTTTT.